The clone carrying this TCR beta chain appeared a few times. Its antigen remains unknown. These data are taken from a study of blood T cells in healthy people across ages. Study outcomes and limitations: Fewer expanded clones and more diversity marked long-lived versus aged donors.

The CDR3 has 13 amino acids. After removal of 6 bases from V and 6 bases from J, the junction contained 3 bases not matched to a gene. CDR1 SGHAT and CDR2 FQNNGV come from the germline V gene. Healthy individuals of Caucasian origin from Russia, aged about 6 to 100, served as donors. Collection of approximately 9.3 milliliters of peripheral blood was performed for each donor. A second about 7 to 12 cycle PCR used barcoded and J-beta primers. Researchers report that each sample yielded at least 2.5 million CDR3-containing paired-end reads. TCRdb fed the 5' RACE reads into MiXCR, producing one record per CDR3 protein. The table records some 900,000 distinct CDR3 sequences, around 49% of them present only once.

The TCR comes from a man younger than 40 in good health. The V and J genes are TRBV11-2 and TRBJ2-1; 9 bases match TRBD2. The specimen was blood. The CDR3 DNA sequence: TGTGCCAGCAGAGGCGGGGGGGCCAATGAGCAGTTCTTC. Translating gives CASRGGGANEQFF.